This entry is about one T cell receptor beta chain. These data are taken from a study of cytomegalovirus exposure and HLA in healthy donors. Amplification used 60 Vbeta primers and 13 Jbeta primers. Sequenced by immunoSEQ multiplex PCR; TCRdb stores in-frame clones only, minus some. The repertoire includes roughly 240,000 clones, around 83% of them detected once, and 0.24% sits in the top ten. CDR1 SGHVS and CDR2 FQNEAQ come from the germline V gene. Deletions cut 1 base from V and 0 bases from J, with 12 bases between. The CDR3 has 16 amino acids. V and J are TRBV7-8 and TRBJ1-1; D not resolved. This TCR was sampled from a girl between 2 and 10 years old in good health and CMV-seronegative. Sequencing input: PBMCs. The CDR3 region is CASSLGRAALNTEAFF. The CDR3 DNA is TGTGCCAGCAGCTTAGGGAGGGCAGCCCTGAACACTGAAGCTTTCTTT. Using reference TRBV7-8 and TRBJ1-1 for the parts outside the CDR3, the full variable domain is GAGVSQSPRYKVAKRGQDVALRCDPISGHVSLFWYQQALGQGPEFLTYFQNEAQLDKSGLPSDRFFAERPEGSVSTLKIQRTQQEDSAVYLCASSLGRAALNTEAFFGQGTRLTVV.